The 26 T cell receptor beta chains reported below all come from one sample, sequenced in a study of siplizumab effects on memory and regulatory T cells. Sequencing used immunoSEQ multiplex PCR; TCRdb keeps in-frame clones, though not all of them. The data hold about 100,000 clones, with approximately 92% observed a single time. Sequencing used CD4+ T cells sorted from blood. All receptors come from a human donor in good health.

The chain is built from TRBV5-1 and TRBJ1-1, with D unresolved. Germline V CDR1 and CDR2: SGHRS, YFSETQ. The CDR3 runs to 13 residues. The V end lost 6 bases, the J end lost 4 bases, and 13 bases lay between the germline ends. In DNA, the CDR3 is TGCGCCAGCAAATCGGAGGGCTTCACTGAAGCTTTCTTT. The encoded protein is CASKSEGFTEAFF.

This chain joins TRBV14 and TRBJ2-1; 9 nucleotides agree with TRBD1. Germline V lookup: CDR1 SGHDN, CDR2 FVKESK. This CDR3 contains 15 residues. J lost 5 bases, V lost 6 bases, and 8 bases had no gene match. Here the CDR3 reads CASSPPGTGHNEQFF. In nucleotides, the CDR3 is TGTGCCAGCAGTCCTCCCGGGACAGGGCACAATGAGCAGTTCTTC.

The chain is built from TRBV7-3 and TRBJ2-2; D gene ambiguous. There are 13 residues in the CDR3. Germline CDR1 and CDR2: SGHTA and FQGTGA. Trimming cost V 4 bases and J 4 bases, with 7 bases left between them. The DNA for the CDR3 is TGTGCCAGCAGCTATTTGCCCACCGGGGAGCTGTTTTTT. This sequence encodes CASSYLPTGELFF.

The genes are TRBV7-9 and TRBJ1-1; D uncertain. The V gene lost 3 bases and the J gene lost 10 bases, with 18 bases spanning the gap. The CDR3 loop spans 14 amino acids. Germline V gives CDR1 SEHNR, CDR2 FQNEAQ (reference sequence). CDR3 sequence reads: CASSLDSLVSGAFF. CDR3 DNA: TGTGCCAGCAGCTTGGACTCCCTAGTGAGCGGAGCTTTCTTT.

This CDR3 is CASSQELASEQYF. DNA of the CDR3: TGTGCCAGCAGCCAAGAACTAGCGTCCGAGCAGTACTTC. The genes are TRBV14 and TRBJ2-5; TRBD2 matches at 7 bases. The DNA end favors TRBJ2-7, so the J call may be wrong. This CDR3 has 13 residues. Germline values: CDR1 SGHDN, CDR2 FVKESK.

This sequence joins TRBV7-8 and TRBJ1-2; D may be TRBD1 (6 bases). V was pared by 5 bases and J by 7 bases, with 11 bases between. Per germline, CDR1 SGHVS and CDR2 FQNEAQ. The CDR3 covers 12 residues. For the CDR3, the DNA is TGTGCCAGCAGCCCAGGGACATCTGGCTACACCTTC. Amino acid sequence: CASSPGTSGYTF.

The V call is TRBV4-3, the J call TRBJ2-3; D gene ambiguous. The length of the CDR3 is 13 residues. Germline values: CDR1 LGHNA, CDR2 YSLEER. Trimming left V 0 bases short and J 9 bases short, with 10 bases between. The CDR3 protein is CASSQDVDGTQYF. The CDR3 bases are TGCGCCAGCAGCCAAGATGTCGACGGGACGCAGTATTTT.

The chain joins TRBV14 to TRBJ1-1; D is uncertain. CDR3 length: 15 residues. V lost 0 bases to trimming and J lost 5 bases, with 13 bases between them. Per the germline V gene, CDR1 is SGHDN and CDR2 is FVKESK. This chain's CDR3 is CASSQERFRSTEAFF. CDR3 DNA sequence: TGTGCCAGCAGCCAAGAAAGGTTCCGTTCGACTGAAGCTTTCTTT.

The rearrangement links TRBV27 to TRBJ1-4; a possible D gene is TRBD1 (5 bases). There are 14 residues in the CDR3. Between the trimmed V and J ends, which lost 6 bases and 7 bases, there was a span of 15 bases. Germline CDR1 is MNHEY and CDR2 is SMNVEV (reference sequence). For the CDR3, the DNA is TGTGCCAGCAGGGTGGGGGGGGTCCGTGAAAAACTGTTTTTT. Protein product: CASRVGGVREKLFF.

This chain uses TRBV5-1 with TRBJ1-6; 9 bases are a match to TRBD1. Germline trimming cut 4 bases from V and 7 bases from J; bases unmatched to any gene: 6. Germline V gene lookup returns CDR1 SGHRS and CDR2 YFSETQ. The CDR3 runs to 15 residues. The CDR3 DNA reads TGCGCCAGCAGCGAGGGGACAGGGAAGAATTCACCCCTCCACTTT. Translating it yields CASSEGTGKNSPLHF.

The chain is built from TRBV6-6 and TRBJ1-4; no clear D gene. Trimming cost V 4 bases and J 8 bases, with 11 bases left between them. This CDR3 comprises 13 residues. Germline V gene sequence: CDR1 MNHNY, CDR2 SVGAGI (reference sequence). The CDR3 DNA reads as TGTGCCAGCAGTTTGCGGACGGGAGAAAAACTGTTTTTT. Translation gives CASSLRTGEKLFF.

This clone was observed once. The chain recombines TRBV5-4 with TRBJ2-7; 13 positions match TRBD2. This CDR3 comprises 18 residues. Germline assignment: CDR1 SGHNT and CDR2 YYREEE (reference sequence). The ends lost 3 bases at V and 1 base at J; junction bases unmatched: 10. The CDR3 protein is CASSSPGTSGALSYEQYF. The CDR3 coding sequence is TGTGCCAGCAGCTCCCCCGGGACTAGCGGGGCCCTATCCTACGAGCAGTACTTC.

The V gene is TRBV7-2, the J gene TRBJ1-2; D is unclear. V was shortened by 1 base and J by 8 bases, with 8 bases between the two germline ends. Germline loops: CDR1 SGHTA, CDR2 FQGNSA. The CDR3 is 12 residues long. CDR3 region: CASSLVYGGYTF. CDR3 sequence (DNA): TGTGCCAGCAGCTTAGTTTACGGCGGCTACACCTTC.

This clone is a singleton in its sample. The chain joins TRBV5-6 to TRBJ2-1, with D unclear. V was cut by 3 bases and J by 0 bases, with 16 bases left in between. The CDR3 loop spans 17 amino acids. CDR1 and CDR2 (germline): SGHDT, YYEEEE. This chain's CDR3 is CASSSRTTVSSYNEQFF. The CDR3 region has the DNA TGTGCCAGCAGCTCGCGAACGACGGTTAGCTCCTACAATGAGCAGTTCTTC.

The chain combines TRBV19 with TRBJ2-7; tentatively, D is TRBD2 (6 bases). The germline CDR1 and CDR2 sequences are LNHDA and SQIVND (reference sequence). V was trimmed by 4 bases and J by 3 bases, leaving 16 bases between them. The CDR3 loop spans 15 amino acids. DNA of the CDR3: TGTGCCAGTAGTAAACTTGGGACGGGAGACTACGAGCAGTACTTC. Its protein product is CASSKLGTGDYEQYF. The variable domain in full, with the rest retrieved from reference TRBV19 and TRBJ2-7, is DGGITQSPKYLFRKEGQNVTLSCEQNLNHDAMYWYRQDPGQGLRLIYYSQIVNDFQKGDIAEGYSVSREKKESFPLTVTSAQKNPTAFYLCASSKLGTGDYEQYFGPGTRLTVT.

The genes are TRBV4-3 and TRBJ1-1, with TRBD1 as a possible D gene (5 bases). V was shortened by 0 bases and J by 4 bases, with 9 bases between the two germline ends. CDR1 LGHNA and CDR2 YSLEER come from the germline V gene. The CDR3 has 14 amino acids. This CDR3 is CASSQEPGGTEAFF. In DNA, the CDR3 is TGCGCCAGCAGCCAAGAACCGGGGGGCACTGAAGCTTTCTTT.

CDR3: CASSAPGTGELFF. Written as DNA, the CDR3 is TGTGCCAGCAGTGCCCCGGGTACCGGGGAGCTGTTTTTT. The chain combines TRBV6-1 with TRBJ2-2; D not certain. The CDR3 has 13 amino acids. Germline loops: CDR1 MNHNS, CDR2 SASEGT. With 4 bases removed from V and 5 bases from J, the gap between germline ends came to 8 bases.

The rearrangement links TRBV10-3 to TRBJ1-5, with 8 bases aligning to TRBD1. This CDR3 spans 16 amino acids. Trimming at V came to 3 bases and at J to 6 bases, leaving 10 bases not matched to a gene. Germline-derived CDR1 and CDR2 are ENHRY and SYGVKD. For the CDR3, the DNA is TGTGCCATCAGTGATACCACAGGGGGATCAGGTCAGCCCCAGCATTTT. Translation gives CAISDTTGGSGQPQHF.

CDR3: CSAYGAYEQYF. CDR3 bases: TGCAGTGCCTACGGGGCGTACGAGCAGTACTTC. V and J are TRBV20-1 and TRBJ2-7; D may correspond to TRBD1 or TRBD2 (5 bases each). CDR3 size: 11 residues. Trimming removed 6 bases from V and 4 bases from J, with 10 bases in between. CDR1 and CDR2 from the germline V gene are DFQATT and SNEGSKA (reference sequence).

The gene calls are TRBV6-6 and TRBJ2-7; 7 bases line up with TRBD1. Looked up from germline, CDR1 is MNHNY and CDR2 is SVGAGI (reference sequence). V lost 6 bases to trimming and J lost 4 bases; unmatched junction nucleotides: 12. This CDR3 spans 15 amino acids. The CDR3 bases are TGTGCCAGCAGCCGCCCCGGGACAGAAGTTTACGAGCAGTACTTC. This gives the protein CASSRPGTEVYEQYF.

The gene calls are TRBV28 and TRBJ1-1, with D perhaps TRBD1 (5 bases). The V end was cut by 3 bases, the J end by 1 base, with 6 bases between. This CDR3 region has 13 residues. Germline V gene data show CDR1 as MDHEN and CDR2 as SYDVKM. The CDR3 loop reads CASSFGGNTEAFF. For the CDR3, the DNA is TGTGCCAGCAGTTTCGGGGGGAACACTGAAGCTTTCTTT. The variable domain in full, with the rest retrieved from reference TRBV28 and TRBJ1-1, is DVKVTQSSRYLVKRTGEKVFLECVQDMDHENMFWYRQDPGLGLRLIYFSYDVKMKEKGDIPEGYSVSREKKERFSLILESASTNQTSMYLCASSFGGNTEAFFGQGTRLTVV.

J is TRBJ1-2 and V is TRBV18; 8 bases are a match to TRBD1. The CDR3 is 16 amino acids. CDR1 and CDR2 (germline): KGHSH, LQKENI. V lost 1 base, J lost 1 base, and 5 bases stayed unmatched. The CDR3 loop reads CASSPQTGALNYGYTF. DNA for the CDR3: TGTGCCAGCTCACCACAGACAGGGGCTCTTAACTATGGCTACACCTTC.

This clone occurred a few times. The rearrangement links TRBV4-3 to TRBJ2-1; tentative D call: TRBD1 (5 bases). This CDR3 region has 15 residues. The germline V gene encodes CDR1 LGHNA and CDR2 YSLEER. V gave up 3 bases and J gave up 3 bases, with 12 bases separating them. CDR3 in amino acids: CASSHIGAGYNEQFF. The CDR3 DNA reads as TGCGCCAGCAGCCATATTGGGGCAGGCTACAATGAGCAGTTCTTC.

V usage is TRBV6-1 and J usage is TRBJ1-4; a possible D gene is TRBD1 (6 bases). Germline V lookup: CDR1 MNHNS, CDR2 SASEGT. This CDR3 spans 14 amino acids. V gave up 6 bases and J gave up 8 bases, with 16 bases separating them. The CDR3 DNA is TGTGCCAGCAGATTAACAGGGTCAGGAGAAAAACTGTTTTTT. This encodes CASRLTGSGEKLFF.

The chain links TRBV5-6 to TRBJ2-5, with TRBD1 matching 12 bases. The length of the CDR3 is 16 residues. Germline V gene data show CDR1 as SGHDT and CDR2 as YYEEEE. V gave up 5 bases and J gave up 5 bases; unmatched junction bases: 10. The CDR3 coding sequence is TGTGCCAGCAGTCATACCGGGACAGGGGGCGCGGAGACCCAGTACTTC. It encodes CASSHTGTGGAETQYF.

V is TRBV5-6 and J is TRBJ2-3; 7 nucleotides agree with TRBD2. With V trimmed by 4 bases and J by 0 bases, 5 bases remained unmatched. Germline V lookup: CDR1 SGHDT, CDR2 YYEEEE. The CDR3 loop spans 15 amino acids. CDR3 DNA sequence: TGTGCCAGCAGCCGTTGGACTAGTAGCACAGATACGCAGTATTTT. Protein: CASSRWTSSTDTQYF.